The 9 T cell receptor beta chains below come from one sample, sequenced in a study of T-cell reconstitution after alpha-beta-depleted transplantation in children. The TCRbeta library was prepared with unique molecular identifiers. TCRdb analysed the PCR reads with MiXCR anew, one entry per CDR3 protein. Of roughly 590,000 distinct CDR3 sequences in the sample, approximately 15% were seen once. Sequences were derived from PBMCs from the stem cell graft donor, sampled from the stem cell graft. The origin of the receptors is a human donor who donated a stem cell graft to a child with acute myeloid leukemia.

This clonotype was observed at least ten times. The chain carries TRBV5-5 and TRBJ2-7, with D possibly matching TRBD1 (6 bases). There are 15 residues in the CDR3. CDR1 is SGHKS and CDR2 is YYEKEE in the germline V gene (reference sequence). Trimming stripped 0 bases from V and 1 base from J, with 11 bases between. The CDR3 DNA is TGTGCCAGCAGCTTGGAGGACAGCAAGTCCTACGAGCAGTACGTC. Protein product: CASSLEDSKSYEQYV.

This clonotype was picked up many times. The chain couples TRBV29-1 to TRBJ1-1; no clear D. The germline V and J ends were trimmed by 0 bases and 11 bases, with 13 bases remaining between them. Germline values: CDR1 SQVTM, CDR2 ANQGSEA. This CDR3 has 12 residues. The DNA of the CDR3 is TGCAGCGTTGAAGATGCAGGAGTAGGGGCTTTCTTT. Its protein is CSVEDAGVGAFF.

At least ten counts were recorded for this clonotype. The chain carries TRBV20-1 and TRBJ2-5, with D perhaps assigned TRBD1 or TRBD2 (5 bases each). Looked up from germline, CDR1 is DFQATT and CDR2 is SNEGSKA (reference sequence). CDR3 length equals 14 residues. V was cut by 5 bases and J by 5 bases, with 18 bases left in between. The CDR3 protein is CSAPIMGVQETQYF. The CDR3 coding sequence is TGCAGTGCTCCCATCATGGGGGTCCAGGAGACCCAGTACTTC.

This clonotype was seen ten or more times. The DNA for the CDR3 is TGTGCCAGCAGTCGGGGGGCCCTTGAGCAGTTCTTC. This sequence encodes CASSRGALEQFF. The chain uses TRBV6-5 and TRBJ2-1; D might be TRBD2 (7 bases). The CDR3 is made up of 12 amino acids. The V end lost 5 bases, the J end lost 9 bases, and 11 bases lay between the germline ends. In germline, CDR1 is MNHEY, CDR2 SVGAGI.

The sample holds a few counts of this clonotype. The chain couples TRBV2 to TRBJ2-2; D not certain. CDR3 size: 14 residues. Trimming stripped 6 bases from V and 0 bases from J, with 8 bases between. In germline, CDR1 is SNHLY, CDR2 FYNNEI. The CDR3 region has the DNA TGTGCCAGCAGGGACGGCCCGAACACCGGGGAGCTGTTTTTT. It encodes CASRDGPNTGELFF.

This clonotype was counted many times. V is TRBV20-1 and J is TRBJ2-7; D gene uncertain. The germline V gene encodes CDR1 DFQATT and CDR2 SNEGSKA (reference sequence). The V end lost 3 bases, the J end lost 7 bases, and 10 bases lay between the germline ends. CDR3 length equals 11 residues. CDR3 region: CSASAVGEQYV. In nucleotides, the CDR3 is TGCAGTGCTAGTGCAGTTGGGGAGCAGTACGTC.

This clonotype has ten or more counts. The chain carries TRBV20-1 and TRBJ2-1; D unclear. Trimming stripped 5 bases from V and 8 bases from J, with 10 bases between. This CDR3 is built from 11 residues. CDR1 and CDR2 (germline): DFQATT, SNEGSKA (reference sequence). In nucleotides, the CDR3 is TGCAGTGCTCGCGTTATCGATGAGCAGTTCTTC. Its translation: CSARVIDEQFF.

V gene TRBV10-2 combines with J gene TRBJ1-1; D not resolved. V was cut by 2 bases and J by 5 bases, with 18 bases left in between. This CDR3 has 16 amino acids. Germline V gene lookup returns CDR1 WSHSY and CDR2 SAAADI. The CDR3 DNA sequence: TGCGCCAGCAGTGAGATCCTAAACCCCGGGCAGACTGAAGCTTTCTTT. This translates into CASSEILNPGQTEAFF.

V gene TRBV6-1 combines with J gene TRBJ2-7, with D perhaps TRBD1 (5 bases). In germline, CDR1 is MNHNS, CDR2 SASEGT. V was shortened by 6 bases and J by 7 bases, with 19 bases between the two germline ends. The CDR3 has 14 amino acids. The CDR3 is CASSLDSLMGEQYV. Written as DNA, the CDR3 is TGTGCCAGCAGCCTCGACAGCCTCATGGGGGAGCAGTACGTC.